This T cell receptor (beta chain) was recorded in a study of T-cell memory formation after mild COVID-19. CDR3 length: 17 residues. CDR1 and CDR2 from the germline V gene are SEHNR and FQNEAQ (reference sequence). Trimming pared 1 base from V and 0 bases from J, leaving 16 bases between. TCRdb recomputed calls from the 5' RACE reads with MiXCR, one row per CDR3 protein. Counted here are around 200,000 distinct CDR3 sequences, around 21% occurring once; the ten biggest clones make up 20% to 25%. This clonotype was obtained from an adult woman who had mild COVID-19 (a few samples of this study predate the infection). Cell type and time point are not known. Sequencing used PBMCs or a T cell subset sorted from them (not recorded which). This chain connects TRBV7-9 to TRBJ2-7; TRBD1 is a possible D gene (6 bases). Here the CDR3 reads CASSLGGGDQSSYEQYF. Written as DNA, the CDR3 is TGTGCCAGCAGCTTAGGAGGGGGAGACCAGTCCTCCTACGAGCAGTACTTC.